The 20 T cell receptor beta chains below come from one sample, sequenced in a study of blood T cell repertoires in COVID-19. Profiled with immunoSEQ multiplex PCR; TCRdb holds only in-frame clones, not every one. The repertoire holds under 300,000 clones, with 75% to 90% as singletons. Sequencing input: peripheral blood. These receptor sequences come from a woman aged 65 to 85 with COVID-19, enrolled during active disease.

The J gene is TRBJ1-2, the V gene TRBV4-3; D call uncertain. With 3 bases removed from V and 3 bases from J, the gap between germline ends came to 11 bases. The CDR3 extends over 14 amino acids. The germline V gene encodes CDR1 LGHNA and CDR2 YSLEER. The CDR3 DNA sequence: TGCGCCAGCAGCCACGACGGCGGGTACTATGGCTACACCTTC. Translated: CASSHDGGYYGYTF.

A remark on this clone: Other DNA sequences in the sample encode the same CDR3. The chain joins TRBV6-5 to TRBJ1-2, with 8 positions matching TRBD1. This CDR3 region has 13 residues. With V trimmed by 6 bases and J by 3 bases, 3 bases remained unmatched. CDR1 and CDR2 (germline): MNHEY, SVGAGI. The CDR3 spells CASSLGQDYGYTF. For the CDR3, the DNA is TGTGCCAGCAGCCTGGGACAGGACTATGGCTACACCTTC.

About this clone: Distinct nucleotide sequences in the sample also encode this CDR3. CDR3 coding DNA: TGTGCCAGCAGCTTACAAGGGGCCCTGGATACGCAGTATTTT. Its protein is CASSLQGALDTQYF. The gene calls are TRBV7-2 and TRBJ2-3, with D possibly being TRBD1 (5 bases). Trimming shortened V by 2 bases and J by 6 bases, and 12 bases separated the two germline ends. The CDR3 contains 14 residues. The germline V gene has CDR1 SGHTA and CDR2 FQGNSA. The full variable domain, in which reference TRBV7-2 and TRBJ2-3 provide the parts outside the CDR3, is GAGVSQSPSNKVTEKGKDVELRCDPISGHTALYWYRQSLGQGLEFLIYFQGNSAPDKSGLPSDRFSAERTGGSVSTLTIQRTQQEDSAVYLCASSLQGALDTQYFGPGTRLTVL.

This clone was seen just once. CDR3 residues: CASSQEFLAADTQYF. CDR3 DNA sequence: TGTGCCAGCAGCCAAGAGTTCCTAGCGGCAGATACGCAGTATTTT. The chain has TRBV4-2 and TRBJ2-3; 7 bases are shared with TRBD2. The CDR3 is 15 amino acids. CDR1 and CDR2 (germline): LGHNA, YNFKEQ. V lost 0 bases and J lost 4; bases outside the gene matches: 4.

The CDR3 loop reads CASSLGGGPEDTQYF. The CDR3 DNA follows: TGTGCCAGCAGCTTGGGCGGGGGCCCTGAAGATACGCAGTATTTT. The chain has TRBV7-7 and TRBJ2-3, with D tentatively TRBD2 (7 bases). Trimming pared 3 bases from V and 5 bases from J, leaving 15 bases between. The CDR3 spans 15 residues. The germline V gene encodes CDR1 SSHAT and CDR2 FNYEAQ (reference sequence).

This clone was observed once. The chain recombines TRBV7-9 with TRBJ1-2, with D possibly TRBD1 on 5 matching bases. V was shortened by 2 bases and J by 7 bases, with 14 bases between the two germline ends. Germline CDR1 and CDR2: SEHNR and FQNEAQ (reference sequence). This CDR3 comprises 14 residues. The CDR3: CASSLSMGGTGYTF. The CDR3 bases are TGTGCCAGCAGCTTATCAATGGGGGGGACTGGCTACACCTTC.

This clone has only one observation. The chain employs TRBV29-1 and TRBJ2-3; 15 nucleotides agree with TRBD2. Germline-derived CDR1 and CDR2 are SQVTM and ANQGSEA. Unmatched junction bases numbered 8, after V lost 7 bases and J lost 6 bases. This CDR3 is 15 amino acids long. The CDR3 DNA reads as TGCAGCGGAAAGGGACTAGCGGGGGGTATTGATACGCAGTATTTT. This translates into CSGKGLAGGIDTQYF.

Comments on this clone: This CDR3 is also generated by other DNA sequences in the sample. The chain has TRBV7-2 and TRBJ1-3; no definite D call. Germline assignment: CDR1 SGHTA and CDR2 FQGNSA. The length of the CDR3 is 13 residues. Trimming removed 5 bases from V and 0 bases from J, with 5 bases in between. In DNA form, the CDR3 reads TGTGCCAGCAGCCGCGACTCTGGAAACACCATATATTTT. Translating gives CASSRDSGNTIYF.

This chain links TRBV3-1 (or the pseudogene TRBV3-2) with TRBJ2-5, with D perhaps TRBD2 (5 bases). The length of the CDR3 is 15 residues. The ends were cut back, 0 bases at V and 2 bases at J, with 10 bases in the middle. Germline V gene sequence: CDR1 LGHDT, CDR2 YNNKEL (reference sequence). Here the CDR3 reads CASSQEQRPQETQYF. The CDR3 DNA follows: TGTGCCAGCAGCCAAGAGCAGCGGCCGCAAGAGACCCAGTACTTC.

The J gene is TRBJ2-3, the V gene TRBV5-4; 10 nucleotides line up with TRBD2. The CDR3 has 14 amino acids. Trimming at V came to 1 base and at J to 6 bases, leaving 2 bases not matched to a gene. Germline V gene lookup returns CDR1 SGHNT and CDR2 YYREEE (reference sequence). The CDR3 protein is CASSLTSGDDTQYF. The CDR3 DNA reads TGTGCCAGCAGCTTGACTAGCGGGGATGATACGCAGTATTTT.

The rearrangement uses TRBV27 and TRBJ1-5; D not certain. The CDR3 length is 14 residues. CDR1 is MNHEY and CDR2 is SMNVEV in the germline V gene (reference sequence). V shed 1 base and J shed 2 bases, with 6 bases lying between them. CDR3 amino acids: CASSLWAGNQPQHF. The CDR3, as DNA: TGTGCCAGCAGTTTATGGGCAGGCAATCAGCCCCAGCATTTT.

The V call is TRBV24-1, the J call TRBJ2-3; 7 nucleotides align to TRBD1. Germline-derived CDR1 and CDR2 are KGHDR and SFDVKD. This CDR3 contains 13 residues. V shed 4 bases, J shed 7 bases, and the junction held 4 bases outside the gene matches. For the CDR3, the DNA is TGTGCCACCAGTGACCCGACAGGGTATACGCAGTATTTT. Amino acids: CATSDPTGYTQYF.

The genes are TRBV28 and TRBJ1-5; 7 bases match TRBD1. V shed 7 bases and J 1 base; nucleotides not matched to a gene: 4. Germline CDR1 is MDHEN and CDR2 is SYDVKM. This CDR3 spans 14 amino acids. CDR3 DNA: TGTGCCAGCAAACGGGACAGCAGCAATCAGCCCCAGCATTTT. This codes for CASKRDSSNQPQHF.

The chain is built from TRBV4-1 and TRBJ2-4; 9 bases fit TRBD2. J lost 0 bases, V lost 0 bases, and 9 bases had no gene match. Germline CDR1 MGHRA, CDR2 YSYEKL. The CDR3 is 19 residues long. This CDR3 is CASSQDFLAGKLAKNIQYF. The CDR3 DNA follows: TGCGCCAGCAGCCAAGACTTCCTAGCGGGGAAACTAGCCAAAAACATTCAGTACTTC.

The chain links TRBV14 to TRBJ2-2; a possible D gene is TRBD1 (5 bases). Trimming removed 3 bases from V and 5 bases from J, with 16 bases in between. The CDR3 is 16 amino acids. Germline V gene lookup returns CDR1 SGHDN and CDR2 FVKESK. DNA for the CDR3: TGTGCCAGCAGCCACAGGGAAAGTCGAGGAACCGGGGAGCTGTTTTTT. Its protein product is CASSHRESRGTGELFF. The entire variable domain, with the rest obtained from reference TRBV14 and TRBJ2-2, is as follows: EAGVTQFPSHSVIEKGQTVTLRCDPISGHDNLYWYRRVMGKEIKFLLHFVKESKQDESGMPNNRFLAERTGGTYSTLKVQPAELEDSGVYFCASSHRESRGTGELFFGEGSRLTVL.

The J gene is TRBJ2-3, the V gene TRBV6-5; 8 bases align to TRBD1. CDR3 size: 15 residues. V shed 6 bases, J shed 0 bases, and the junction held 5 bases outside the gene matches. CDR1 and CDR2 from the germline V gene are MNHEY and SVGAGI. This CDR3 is CASSVGQGSTDTQYF. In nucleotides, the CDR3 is TGTGCCAGCAGCGTCGGACAGGGTAGCACAGATACGCAGTATTTT.

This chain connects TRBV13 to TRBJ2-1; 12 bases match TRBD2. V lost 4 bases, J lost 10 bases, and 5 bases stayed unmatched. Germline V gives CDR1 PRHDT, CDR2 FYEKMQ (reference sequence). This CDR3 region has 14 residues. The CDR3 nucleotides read TGTGCCAGCAGCTCCCTAGCGGGGGGGCTAGAGCAGTTCTTC. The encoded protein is CASSSLAGGLEQFF.

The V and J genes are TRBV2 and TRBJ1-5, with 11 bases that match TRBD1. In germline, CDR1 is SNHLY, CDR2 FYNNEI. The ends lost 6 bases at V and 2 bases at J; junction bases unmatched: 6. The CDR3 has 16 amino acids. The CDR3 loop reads CASSGGTGGGNQPQHF. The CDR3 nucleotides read TGTGCCAGCAGCGGGGGGACAGGGGGTGGCAATCAGCCCCAGCATTTT.

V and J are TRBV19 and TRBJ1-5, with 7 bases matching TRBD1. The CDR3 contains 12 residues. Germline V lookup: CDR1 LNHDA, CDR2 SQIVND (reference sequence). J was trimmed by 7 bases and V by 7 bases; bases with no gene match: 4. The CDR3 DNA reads TGTGCCAGTAACAGGGGAGAACAGCCCCAGCATTTT. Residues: CASNRGEQPQHF.

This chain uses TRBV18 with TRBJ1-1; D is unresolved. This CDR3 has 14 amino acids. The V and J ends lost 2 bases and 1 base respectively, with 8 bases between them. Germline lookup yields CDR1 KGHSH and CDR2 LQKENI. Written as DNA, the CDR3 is TGTGCCAGCTCACCAGAGCGGGGGAACACTGAAGCTTTCTTT. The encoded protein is CASSPERGNTEAFF.